This T cell receptor (beta chain) is from a study of blood T cell repertoires in COVID-19. Profiling relied on immunoSEQ multiplex PCR, and the TCRdb table lists in-frame clones only, not all of them. Among about 82,000 clones, approximately 90% were seen once, and the ten largest hold under 1.5%. The receptor was derived from a woman aged 45-59 years with acute COVID-19. The sample consisted of PBMCs or T cells enriched from blood (not recorded which).

CDR3 nucleotides: TGTGCCAGCAGCGATCGGAATCAGCCCCAGCATTTT. Translation: CASSDRNQPQHF. The genes are TRBV2 and TRBJ1-5; D unclear. This CDR3 has 12 amino acids. Germline V gene sequence: CDR1 SNHLY, CDR2 FYNNEI. V was shortened by 6 bases and J by 4 bases, with 7 bases between the two germline ends.